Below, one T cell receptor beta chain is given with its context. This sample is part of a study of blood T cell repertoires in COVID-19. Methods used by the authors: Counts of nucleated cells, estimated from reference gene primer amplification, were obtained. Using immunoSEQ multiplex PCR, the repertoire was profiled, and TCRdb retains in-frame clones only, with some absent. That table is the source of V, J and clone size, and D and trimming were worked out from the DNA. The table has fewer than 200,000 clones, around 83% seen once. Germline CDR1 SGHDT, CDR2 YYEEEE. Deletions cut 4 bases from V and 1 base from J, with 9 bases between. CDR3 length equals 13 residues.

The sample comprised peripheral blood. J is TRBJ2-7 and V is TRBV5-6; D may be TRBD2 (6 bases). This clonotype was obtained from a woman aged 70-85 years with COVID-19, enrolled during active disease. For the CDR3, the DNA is TGTGCCAGCAGCCCGGGACTGTCCTACGAGCAGTACTTC. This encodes CASSPGLSYEQYF. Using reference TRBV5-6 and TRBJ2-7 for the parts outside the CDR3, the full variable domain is DAGVTQSPTHLIKTRGQQVTLRCSPKSGHDTVSWYQQALGQGPQFIFQYYEEEERQRGNFPDRFSGHQFPNYSSELNVNALLLGDSALYLCASSPGLSYEQYFGPGTRLTVT.